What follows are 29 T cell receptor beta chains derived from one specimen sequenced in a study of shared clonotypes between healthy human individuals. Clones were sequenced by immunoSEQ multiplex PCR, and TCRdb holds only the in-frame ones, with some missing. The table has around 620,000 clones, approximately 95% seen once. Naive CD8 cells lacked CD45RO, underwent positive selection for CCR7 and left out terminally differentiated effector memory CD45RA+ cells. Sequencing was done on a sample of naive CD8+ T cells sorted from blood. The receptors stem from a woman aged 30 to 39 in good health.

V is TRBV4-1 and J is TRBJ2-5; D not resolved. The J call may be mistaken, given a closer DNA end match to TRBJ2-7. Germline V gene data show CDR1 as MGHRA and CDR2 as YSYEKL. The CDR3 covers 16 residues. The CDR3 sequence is CASSHPPASSSYEQYF. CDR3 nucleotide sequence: TGCGCCAGCAGCCATCCCCCGGCCAGCTCCTCCTACGAGCAGTACTTC.

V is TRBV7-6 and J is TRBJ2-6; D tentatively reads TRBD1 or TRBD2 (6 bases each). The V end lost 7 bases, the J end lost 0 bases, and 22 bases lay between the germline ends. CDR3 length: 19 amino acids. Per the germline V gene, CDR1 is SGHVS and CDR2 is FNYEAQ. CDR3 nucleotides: TGTGCCAGCACCCCGCGGGGTGGGGACACTATCTCTGGGGCCAACGTCCTGACTTTC. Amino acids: CASTPRGGDTISGANVLTF.

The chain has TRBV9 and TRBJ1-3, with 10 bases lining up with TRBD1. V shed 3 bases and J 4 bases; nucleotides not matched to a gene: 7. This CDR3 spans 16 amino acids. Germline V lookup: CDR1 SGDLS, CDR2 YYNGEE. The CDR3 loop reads CASSAPDRGLGNTIYF. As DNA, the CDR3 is TGTGCCAGCAGCGCTCCTGACAGGGGGCTAGGAAACACCATATATTTT.

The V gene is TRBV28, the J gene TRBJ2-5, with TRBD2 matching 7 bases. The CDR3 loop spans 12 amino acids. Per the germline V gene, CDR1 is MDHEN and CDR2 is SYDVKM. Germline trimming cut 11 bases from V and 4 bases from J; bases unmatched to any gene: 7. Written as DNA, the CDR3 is TGTGCCGTTGATCCGGGGGGAGAGACCCAGTACTTC. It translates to CAVDPGGETQYF.

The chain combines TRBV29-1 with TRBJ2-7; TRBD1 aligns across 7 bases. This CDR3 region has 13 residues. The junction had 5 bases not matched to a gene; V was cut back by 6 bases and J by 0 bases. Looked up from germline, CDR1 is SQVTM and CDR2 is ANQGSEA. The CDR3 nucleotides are TGCAGCGTCGCGACAGGGTACTCCTACGAGCAGTACTTC. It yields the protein CSVATGYSYEQYF.

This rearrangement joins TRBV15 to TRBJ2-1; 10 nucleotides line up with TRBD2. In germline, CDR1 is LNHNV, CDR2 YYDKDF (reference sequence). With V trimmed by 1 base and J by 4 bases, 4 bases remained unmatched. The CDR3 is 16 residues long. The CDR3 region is CATSRVSGRPYNEQFF. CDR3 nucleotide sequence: TGTGCCACCAGCAGAGTTAGCGGGAGGCCTTACAATGAGCAGTTCTTC.

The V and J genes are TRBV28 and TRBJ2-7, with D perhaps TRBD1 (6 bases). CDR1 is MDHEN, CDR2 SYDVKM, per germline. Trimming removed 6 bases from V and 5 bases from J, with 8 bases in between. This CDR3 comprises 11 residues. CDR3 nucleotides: TGTGCCAGCAGCCACAGGGACGAGCAGTACTTC. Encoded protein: CASSHRDEQYF.

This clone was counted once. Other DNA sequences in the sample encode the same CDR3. The CDR3: CASSAGGSYEQYF. CDR3 coding DNA: TGCGCCAGCAGTGCAGGGGGCTCGTACGAGCAGTACTTC. The chain employs TRBV10-2 and TRBJ2-7, with 8 bases aligning to TRBD1. The CDR3 covers 13 residues. Germline loops: CDR1 WSHSY, CDR2 SAAADI. V lost 4 bases, J lost 4 bases, and 3 bases stayed unmatched.

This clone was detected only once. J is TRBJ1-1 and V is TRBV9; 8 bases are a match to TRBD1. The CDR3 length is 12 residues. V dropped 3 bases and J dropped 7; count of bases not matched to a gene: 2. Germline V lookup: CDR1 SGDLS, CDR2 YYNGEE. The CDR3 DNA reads TGTGCCAGCAGCGCCGGGACAGGTGAAGCTTTCTTT. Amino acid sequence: CASSAGTGEAFF.

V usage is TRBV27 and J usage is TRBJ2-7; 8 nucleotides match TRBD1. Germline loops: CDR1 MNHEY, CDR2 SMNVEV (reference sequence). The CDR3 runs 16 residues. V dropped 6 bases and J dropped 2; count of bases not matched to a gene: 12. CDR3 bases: TGTGCCAGCAGCCCTACCCCGGGACAGGTCCCCTACGAGCAGTACTTC. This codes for CASSPTPGQVPYEQYF.

The CDR3 loop is CASSYEAGYEQYF. The CDR3 DNA sequence: TGTGCCAGCAGTTACGAGGCGGGTTACGAGCAGTACTTC. V gene TRBV6-5 combines with J gene TRBJ2-7, with D tentatively TRBD2 (5 bases). The length of the CDR3 is 13 residues. Trimming cost V 2 bases and J 4 bases, with 9 bases left between them. Germline CDR1 and CDR2: MNHEY and SVGAGI.

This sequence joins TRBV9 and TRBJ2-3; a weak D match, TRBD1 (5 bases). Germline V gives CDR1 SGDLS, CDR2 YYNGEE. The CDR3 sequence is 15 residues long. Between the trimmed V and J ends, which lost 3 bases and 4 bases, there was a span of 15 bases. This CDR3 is CASSGVPQGPDTQYF. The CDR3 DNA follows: TGTGCCAGCAGCGGCGTCCCCCAGGGCCCAGATACGCAGTATTTT.

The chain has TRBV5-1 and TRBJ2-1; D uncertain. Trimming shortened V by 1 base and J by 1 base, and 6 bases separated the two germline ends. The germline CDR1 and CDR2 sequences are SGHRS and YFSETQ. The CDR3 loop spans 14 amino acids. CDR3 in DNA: TGCGCCAGCAGCTTGTTAAGTTCCTACAATGAGCAGTTCTTC. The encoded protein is CASSLLSSYNEQFF.

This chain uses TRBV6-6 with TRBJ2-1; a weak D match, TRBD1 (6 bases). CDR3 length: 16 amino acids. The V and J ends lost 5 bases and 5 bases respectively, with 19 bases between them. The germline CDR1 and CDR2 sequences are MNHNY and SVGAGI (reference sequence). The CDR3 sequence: CASSVGAVFRDNEQFF. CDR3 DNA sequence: TGTGCCAGCAGTGTGGGGGCGGTATTTAGGGACAATGAGCAGTTCTTC.

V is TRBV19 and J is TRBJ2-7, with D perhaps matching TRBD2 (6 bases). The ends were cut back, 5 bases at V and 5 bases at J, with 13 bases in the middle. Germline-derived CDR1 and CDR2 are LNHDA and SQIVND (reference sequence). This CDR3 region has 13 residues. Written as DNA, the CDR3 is TGTGCCAGTAGTCCCCCACCGGGGGACGAGCAGTACTTC. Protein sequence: CASSPPPGDEQYF.

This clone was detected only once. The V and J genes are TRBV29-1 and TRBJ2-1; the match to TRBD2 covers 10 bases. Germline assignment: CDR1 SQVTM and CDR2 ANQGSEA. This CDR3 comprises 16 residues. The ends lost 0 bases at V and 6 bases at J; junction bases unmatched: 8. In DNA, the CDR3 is TGCAGCGTTGAAGATCGATTAGCGGGAGGAGGCAATGAGCAGTTCTTC. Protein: CSVEDRLAGGGNEQFF.

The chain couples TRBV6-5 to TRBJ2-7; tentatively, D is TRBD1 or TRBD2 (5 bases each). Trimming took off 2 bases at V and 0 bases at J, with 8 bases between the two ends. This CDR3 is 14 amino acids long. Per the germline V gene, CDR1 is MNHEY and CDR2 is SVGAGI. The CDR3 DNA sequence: TGTGCCAGCAGTTACGACGGGGCCTCCTACGAGCAGTACTTC. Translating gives CASSYDGASYEQYF.

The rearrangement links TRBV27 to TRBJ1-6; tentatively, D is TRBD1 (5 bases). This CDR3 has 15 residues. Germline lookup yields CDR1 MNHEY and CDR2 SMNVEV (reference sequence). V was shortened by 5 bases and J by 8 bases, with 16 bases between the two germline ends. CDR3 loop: CASSRNPAGHSPLHF. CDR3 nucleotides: TGTGCCAGCAGTCGAAACCCGGCAGGGCATTCACCCCTCCACTTT.

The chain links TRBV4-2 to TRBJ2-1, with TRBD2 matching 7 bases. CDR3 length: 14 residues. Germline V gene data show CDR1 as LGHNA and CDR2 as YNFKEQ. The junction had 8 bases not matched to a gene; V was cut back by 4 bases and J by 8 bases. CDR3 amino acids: CASSREAGSDEQFF. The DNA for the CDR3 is TGTGCCAGCAGCCGCGAAGCGGGATCGGATGAGCAGTTCTTC.

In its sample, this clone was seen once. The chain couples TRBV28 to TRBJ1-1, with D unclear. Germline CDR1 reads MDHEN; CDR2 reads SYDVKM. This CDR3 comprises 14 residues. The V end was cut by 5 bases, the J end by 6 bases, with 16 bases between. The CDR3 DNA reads TGTGCCAGCAGTCCGACAACCCGGCGAGCTGAAGCTTTCTTT. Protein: CASSPTTRRAEAFF.

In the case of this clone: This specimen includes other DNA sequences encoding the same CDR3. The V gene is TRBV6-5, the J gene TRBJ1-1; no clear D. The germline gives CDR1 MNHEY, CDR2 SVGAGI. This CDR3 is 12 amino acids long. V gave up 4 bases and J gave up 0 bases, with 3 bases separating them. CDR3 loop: CASSSMNTEAFF. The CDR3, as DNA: TGTGCCAGCAGTTCGATGAACACTGAAGCTTTCTTT.

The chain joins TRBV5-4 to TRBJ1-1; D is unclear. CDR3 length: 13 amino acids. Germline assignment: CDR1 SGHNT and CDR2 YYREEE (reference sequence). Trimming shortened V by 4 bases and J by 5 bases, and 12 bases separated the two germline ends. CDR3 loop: CASSPLVDTEAFF. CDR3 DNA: TGTGCCAGCAGCCCCTTGGTGGATACTGAAGCTTTCTTT.

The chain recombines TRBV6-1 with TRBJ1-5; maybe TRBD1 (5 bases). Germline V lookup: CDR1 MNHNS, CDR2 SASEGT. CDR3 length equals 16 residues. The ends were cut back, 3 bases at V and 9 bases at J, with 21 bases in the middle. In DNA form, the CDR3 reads TGTGCCAGCAGTGACGGACTTCGAGGGGCGAATGGGCCCCAGCATTTT. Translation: CASSDGLRGANGPQHF.

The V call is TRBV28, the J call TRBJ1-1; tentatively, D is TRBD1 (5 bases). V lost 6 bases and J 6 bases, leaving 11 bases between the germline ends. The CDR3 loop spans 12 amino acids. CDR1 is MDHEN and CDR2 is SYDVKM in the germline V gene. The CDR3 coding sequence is TGTGCCAGCAGCGACCAGGGTCCTGAAGCTTTCTTT. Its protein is CASSDQGPEAFF.

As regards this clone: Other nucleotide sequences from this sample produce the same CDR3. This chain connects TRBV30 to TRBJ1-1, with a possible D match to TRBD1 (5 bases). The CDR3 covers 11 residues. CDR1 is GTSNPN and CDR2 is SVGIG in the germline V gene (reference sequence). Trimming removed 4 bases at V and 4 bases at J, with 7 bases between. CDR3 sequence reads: CAWTRGTEAFF. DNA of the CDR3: TGTGCCTGGACGAGGGGCACTGAAGCTTTCTTT.

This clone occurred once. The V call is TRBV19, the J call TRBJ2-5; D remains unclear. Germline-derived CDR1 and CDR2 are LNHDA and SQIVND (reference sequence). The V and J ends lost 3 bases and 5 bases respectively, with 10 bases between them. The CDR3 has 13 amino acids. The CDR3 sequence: CASSMIALETQYF. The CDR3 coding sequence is TGTGCCAGTAGTATGATAGCTCTGGAGACCCAGTACTTC.

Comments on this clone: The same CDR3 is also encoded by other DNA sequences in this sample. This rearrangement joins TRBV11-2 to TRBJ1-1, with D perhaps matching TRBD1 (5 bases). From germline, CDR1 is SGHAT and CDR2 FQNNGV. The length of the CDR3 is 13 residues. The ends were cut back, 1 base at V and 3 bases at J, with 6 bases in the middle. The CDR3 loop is CASSLGGDTEAFF. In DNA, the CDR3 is TGTGCCAGCAGCTTAGGAGGGGACACTGAAGCTTTCTTT.

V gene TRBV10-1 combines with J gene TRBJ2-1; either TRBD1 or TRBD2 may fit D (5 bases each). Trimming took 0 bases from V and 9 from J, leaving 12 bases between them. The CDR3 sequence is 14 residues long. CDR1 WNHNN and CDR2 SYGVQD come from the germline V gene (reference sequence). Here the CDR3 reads CASSESGTTSEQFF. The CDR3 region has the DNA TGCGCCAGCAGTGAGTCGGGGACCACTAGTGAGCAGTTCTTC.

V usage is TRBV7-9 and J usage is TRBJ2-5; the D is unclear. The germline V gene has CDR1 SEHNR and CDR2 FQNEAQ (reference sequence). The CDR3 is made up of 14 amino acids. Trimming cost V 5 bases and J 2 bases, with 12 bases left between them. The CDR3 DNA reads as TGTGCCAGCAGCAGATCAGACATGCAAGAGACCCAGTACTTC. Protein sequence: CASSRSDMQETQYF.